These 20 T cell receptor beta chains came from one sample sequenced in a study of PD-1 blockade in classical Hodgkin lymphoma. Time point here: cycle 4 day 1 (C4D1), after more than 5 weeks of nivolumab. Every single patient, without exception, relapsed after autologous stem cell transplantation, and brentuximab vedotin exposure varied. The method was immunoSEQ multiplex PCR; TCRdb's version includes in-frame clones alone and lacks a portion of them. The top ten clones hold just under 9.5% of a sample with around 93,000 clones, roughly 73% of them seen once. Sequencing used peripheral blood mononuclear cells (PBMCs), obtained before the fourth cycle of nivolumab. The receptors derive from a human donor with classical Hodgkin lymphoma.

This clone turned up a few times. The chain employs TRBV5-1 and TRBJ1-6; D not certain. Deletions cut 4 bases from V and 10 bases from J, with 21 bases between. The CDR3 is 16 amino acids. The germline CDR1 and CDR2 sequences are SGHRS and YFSETQ. DNA of the CDR3: TGCGCCAGCAGCGCTGACGTGTCGGGGTTAAACTCACCCCTCCACTTT. As protein: CASSADVSGLNSPLHF.

V gene TRBV30 combines with J gene TRBJ2-1; 14 bases fit TRBD2. V was pared by 0 bases and J by 2 bases, with 15 bases of the junction left unmatched. Germline CDR1 reads GTSNPN; CDR2 reads SVGIG (reference sequence). CDR3 length equals 21 residues. The CDR3 DNA reads as TGTGCCTGGAGTGTAAGAAGGAGACACGGGACTAGCGGGAGCACCTACAATGAGCAGTTCTTC. This gives the protein CAWSVRRRHGTSGSTYNEQFF.

CDR3 protein: CSVEDRNGNTEAFF. Written as DNA, the CDR3 is TGCAGCGTTGAAGATAGGAACGGAAACACTGAAGCTTTCTTT. The chain recombines TRBV29-1 with TRBJ1-1; D gene ambiguous. Per germline, CDR1 SQVTM and CDR2 ANQGSEA. The CDR3 runs 14 residues. The germline V and J ends were trimmed by 0 bases and 2 bases, with 10 bases remaining between them. Using reference TRBV29-1 and TRBJ1-1 for the parts outside the CDR3, the full variable domain is SAVISQKPSRDICQRGTSLTIQCQVDSQVTMMFWYRQQPGQSLTLIATANQGSEATYESGFVIDKFPISRPNLTFSTLTVSNMSPEDSSIYLCSVEDRNGNTEAFFGQGTRLTVV.

The genes are TRBV9 and TRBJ1-2; 9 bases line up with TRBD1. Germline V gene lookup returns CDR1 SGDLS and CDR2 YYNGEE. The CDR3 has 15 amino acids. The V segment lost 4 bases and the J segment 7 bases; nucleotides outside the gene matches: 11. CDR3 DNA: TGTGCCAGCAGCTCATGGGACAGGGAATGGAGTGGCTACACCTTC. It specifies CASSSWDREWSGYTF.

The chain has TRBV4-2 and TRBJ2-3; D remains ambiguous. Per the germline V gene, CDR1 is LGHNA and CDR2 is YNFKEQ. V shed 0 bases and J shed 3 bases, with 19 bases lying between them. This CDR3 comprises 18 residues. The CDR3 nucleotides read TGTGCCAGCAGCCAAGACATAGCTCGGAAGGGTCGGACAGATACGCAGTATTTT. It codes for CASSQDIARKGRTDTQYF.

The J gene is TRBJ2-5, the V gene TRBV10-3; D is ambiguous. CDR3 length equals 13 residues. Trimming took off 0 bases at V and 5 bases at J, with 7 bases between the two ends. Germline V CDR1 and CDR2: ENHRY, SYGVKD. For the CDR3, the DNA is TGTGCCATCAGTGAGTCGAGGTGGGAGACCCAGTACTTC. Translated: CAISESRWETQYF.

The chain recombines TRBV10-3 with TRBJ2-3, with TRBD1 matching 9 bases. V dropped 6 bases and J dropped 1; count of bases not matched to a gene: 2. CDR3 length equals 14 residues. From germline, CDR1 is ENHRY and CDR2 SYGVKD. CDR3 in DNA: TGTGCCATCAGCCGGGACAGGGGCACAGATACGCAGTATTTT. It encodes CAISRDRGTDTQYF.

This chain connects TRBV19 to TRBJ1-1, with D uncertain. The CDR3 has 13 residues. The ends were cut back, 4 bases at V and 10 bases at J, with 16 bases in the middle. Germline V lookup: CDR1 LNHDA, CDR2 SQIVND (reference sequence). DNA of the CDR3: TGTGCCAGTAGTACAGAGAGGAGTCGGGCAGCTTTCTTT. This sequence encodes CASSTERSRAAFF.

The chain carries TRBV6-5 and TRBJ2-7; 7 bases fit TRBD2. The CDR3 has 14 residues. J was trimmed by 3 bases and V by 8 bases; bases with no gene match: 10. Germline CDR1 and CDR2: MNHEY and SVGAGI. CDR3 region: CASSILADSYEQYF. The CDR3 DNA reads as TGTGCCAGCTCAATTCTAGCGGATAGCTACGAGCAGTACTTC.

V is TRBV4-1 and J is TRBJ2-7; D might be TRBD1 or TRBD2, each matching 5 bases. CDR1 and CDR2 (germline): MGHRA, YSYEKL. Trimming cost V 0 bases and J 2 bases, with 20 bases left between them. CDR3 size: 18 residues. This CDR3 reads CASSQDRGLGTETYEQYF. As DNA, the CDR3 is TGCGCCAGCAGCCAAGATCGGGGCTTAGGGACGGAGACCTACGAGCAGTACTTC.

The rearrangement joins TRBV19 to TRBJ1-5, with D possibly matching TRBD1 (5 bases). V lost 4 bases and J lost 1, with 8 bases in between. The CDR3 sequence is 14 residues long. In germline, CDR1 is LNHDA, CDR2 SQIVND (reference sequence). The CDR3 spells CASSTGHSNQPQHF. Here the CDR3 DNA reads TGTGCCAGTAGTACCGGACACAGCAATCAGCCCCAGCATTTT. Together with reference TRBV19 and TRBJ1-5, the CDR3 gives the full variable domain: DGGITQSPKYLFRKEGQNVTLSCEQNLNHDAMYWYRQDPGQGLRLIYYSQIVNDFQKGDIAEGYSVSREKKESFPLTVTSAQKNPTAFYLCASSTGHSNQPQHFGDGTRLSIL.

The chain has TRBV2 and TRBJ2-3; unclear D gene. The germline CDR1 and CDR2 sequences are SNHLY and FYNNEI. V was shortened by 4 bases and J by 2 bases, with 4 bases between the two germline ends. The CDR3 runs 12 residues. The CDR3 protein is CASSVYTDTQYF. CDR3 nucleotide sequence: TGTGCCAGCAGTGTGTACACAGATACGCAGTATTTT.

V gene TRBV11-2 combines with J gene TRBJ1-3, with D tentatively TRBD1 (6 bases). Germline CDR1 reads SGHAT; CDR2 reads FQNNGV. Deletions cut 1 base from V and 2 bases from J, with 9 bases between. The CDR3 loop spans 15 amino acids. CDR3 region: CASSLGGQAGNTIYF. The CDR3 DNA sequence: TGTGCCAGCAGCTTAGGGGGGCAGGCTGGAAACACCATATATTTT.

The rearrangement links TRBV6-5 to TRBJ2-3, with 11 bases lining up with TRBD1. V lost 2 bases, J lost 5 bases, and 3 bases stayed unmatched. Germline CDR1 and CDR2: MNHEY and SVGAGI. The CDR3 runs 15 residues. The DNA of the CDR3 is TGTGCCAGCAGTTACAGGACAGGGGGCGTAGATACGCAGTATTTT. It specifies CASSYRTGGVDTQYF.

This clone was seen once. The V call is TRBV2, the J call TRBJ2-6; 8 positions match TRBD1. V dropped 6 bases and J dropped 0; count of bases not matched to a gene: 13. The germline V gene has CDR1 SNHLY and CDR2 FYNNEI. The CDR3 length is 19 residues. CDR3 loop: CASRGVWTGPSSGANVLTF. CDR3 sequence (DNA): TGTGCCAGCAGGGGAGTGTGGACAGGGCCCTCCTCTGGGGCCAACGTCCTGACTTTC.

The rearrangement links TRBV28 to TRBJ2-7; D call uncertain. CDR3 length: 13 amino acids. CDR1 and CDR2 from the germline V gene are MDHEN and SYDVKM. This chain's CDR3 is CATSGQSSYEQYF. In DNA form, the CDR3 reads TGTGCTACCAGTGGGCAGAGCTCCTACGAGCAGTACTTC.

The J gene is TRBJ1-5, the V gene TRBV4-3; D gene unclear. This CDR3 is built from 14 residues. Per germline, CDR1 LGHNA and CDR2 YSLEER. V lost 3 bases and J lost 5, with 11 bases in between. The CDR3 sequence is CASSQWVRHQPQHF. The CDR3 DNA reads as TGCGCCAGCAGCCAGTGGGTCAGACATCAGCCCCAGCATTTT.

This clone has at least ten counts. The chain has TRBV28 and TRBJ2-3; D perhaps matches TRBD2 (6 bases). Germline V gives CDR1 MDHEN, CDR2 SYDVKM. V shed 5 bases and J shed 5 bases, with 14 bases lying between them. CDR3 size: 14 residues. CDR3 residues: CASSTRGVGDTQYF. In DNA form, the CDR3 reads TGTGCCAGCAGTACACGCGGGGTTGGAGATACGCAGTATTTT. Filled out from reference TRBV28 and TRBJ2-3, the complete variable domain reads DVKVTQSSRYLVKRTGEKVFLECVQDMDHENMFWYRQDPGLGLRLIYFSYDVKMKEKGDIPEGYSVSREKKERFSLILESASTNQTSMYLCASSTRGVGDTQYFGPGTRLTVL.

The chain is built from TRBV2 and TRBJ1-5, with D unclear. The germline gives CDR1 SNHLY, CDR2 FYNNEI. The length of the CDR3 is 18 residues. The V end lost 3 bases, the J end lost 0 bases, and 18 bases lay between the germline ends. Written as DNA, the CDR3 is TGTGCCAGCAGTGATGCCTTACAATACATGTATAGCAATCAGCCCCAGCATTTT. It translates to CASSDALQYMYSNQPQHF.

The rearrangement uses TRBV10-3 and TRBJ2-7; 8 bases map to TRBD2. V shed 10 bases and J 12 bases; nucleotides not matched to a gene: 20. This CDR3 spans 14 amino acids. The V gene's germline CDR1 is ENHRY and CDR2 SYGVKD. CDR3 coding DNA: TGTGCCACAAAAGGGCGGCGGGAGGAGGGGGTTACGTACTTC. Translation: CATKGRREEGVTYF.